What follows are 14 T cell receptor beta chains derived from one specimen sequenced in a study of blood T cell repertoires in COVID-19. Measured with immunoSEQ multiplex PCR; TCRdb has only the in-frame clones, and not every one. The profile shows around 250,000 clones, nearly 90% of them singletons. Sequencing was done on a sample of peripheral blood. The receptor set was obtained from a human donor in a cohort sampled during active COVID-19.

The genes are TRBV6-6 and TRBJ1-4, with 8 bases that match TRBD1. Trimming cost V 4 bases and J 3 bases; bases outside gene matches: 4. Germline V gene data show CDR1 as MNHNY and CDR2 as SVGAGI (reference sequence). The CDR3 consists of 15 residues. This CDR3 is CASSSPQGANEKLFF. The CDR3 coding sequence is TGTGCCAGCAGTTCACCACAGGGGGCTAATGAAAAACTGTTTTTT.

This clone turned up a few times. V is TRBV5-5 and J is TRBJ2-7, with 8 nucleotides matching TRBD1. The CDR3 extends over 15 amino acids. The germline CDR1 and CDR2 sequences are SGHKS and YYEKEE (reference sequence). V was pared by 0 bases and J by 4 bases, with 6 bases of the junction left unmatched. This CDR3 is CASSLGQGLLYEQYF. Written as DNA, the CDR3 is TGTGCCAGCAGCTTGGGACAGGGGTTGTTATACGAGCAGTACTTC.

The chain is built from TRBV24-1 and TRBJ2-1, with a weak D call TRBD2 (6 bases). Trimming removed 9 bases at V and 9 bases at J, with 20 bases between. CDR1 is KGHDR and CDR2 is SFDVKD in the germline V gene. The CDR3 extends over 14 amino acids. DNA for the CDR3: TGTGCCACCGTTGGCTCGACTAGTTTCGGTGAGCAGTTCTTC. Translated: CATVGSTSFGEQFF.

The rearrangement joins TRBV5-6 to TRBJ2-7; D remains unclear. There are 13 residues in the CDR3. V lost 1 base and J lost 4, with 9 bases in between. Germline V gene sequence: CDR1 SGHDT, CDR2 YYEEEE. The CDR3 is CASSLSSHYEQYF. The CDR3 DNA reads as TGTGCCAGCAGCTTGAGTTCACATTACGAGCAGTACTTC.

The chain combines TRBV5-4 with TRBJ1-2; D unresolved. V lost 0 bases, J lost 3 bases, and 12 bases lay in between. CDR1 SGHNT and CDR2 YYREEE come from the germline V gene (reference sequence). The CDR3 loop spans 15 amino acids. The CDR3 loop is CASSLDTSGYYGYTF. CDR3 coding DNA: TGTGCCAGCAGCTTGGACACGAGCGGCTACTATGGCTACACCTTC.

This clone was seen a few times. J is TRBJ2-7 and V is TRBV5-1; 10 bases align to TRBD1. CDR3 size: 14 residues. V gave up 5 bases and J gave up 4 bases; unmatched junction bases: 6. Germline V gives CDR1 SGHRS, CDR2 YFSETQ. The CDR3, as DNA: TGCGCCAGCAGGGTAGGGACAGGGGCGTACGAGCAGTACTTC. Amino acid sequence: CASRVGTGAYEQYF. The entire variable domain, with the rest obtained from reference TRBV5-1 and TRBJ2-7, is as follows: KAGVTQTPRYLIKTRGQQVTLSCSPISGHRSVSWYQQTPGQGLQFLFEYFSETQRNKGNFPGRFSGRQFSNSRSEMNVSTLELGDSALYLCASRVGTGAYEQYFGPGTRLTVT.

Comments on this clone: Other DNA sequences in this sample translate to the same CDR3. The chain recombines TRBV19 with TRBJ1-2; possible D gene TRBD1, 6 bases. CDR1 and CDR2 from the germline V gene are LNHDA and SQIVND (reference sequence). V lost 5 bases and J 3 bases, leaving 10 bases between the germline ends. CDR3 size: 13 residues. The CDR3 loop is CASSLTGDYGYTF. CDR3 coding DNA: TGTGCCAGTAGTCTGACAGGCGACTATGGCTACACCTTC.

CDR3 sequence (DNA): TGCGCCAGCAGCTTGGGGGGGACAGGGAACAGTGAGCAGTACTTC. As protein: CASSLGGTGNSEQYF. This sequence joins TRBV5-1 and TRBJ2-7, with 9 bases identical to TRBD1. The germline V gene has CDR1 SGHRS and CDR2 YFSETQ. This CDR3 is 15 amino acids long. Trimming removed 0 bases from V and 7 bases from J; junction bases left unmatched: 8.

The CDR3 sequence: CASSLVVEKLFF. CDR3 coding DNA: TGTGCCAGCAGCTTGGTAGTTGAAAAACTGTTTTTT. The chain is built from TRBV11-2 and TRBJ1-4; D not certain. This CDR3 is 12 amino acids long. Trimming shortened V by 3 bases and J by 7 bases, and 6 bases separated the two germline ends. Germline V gives CDR1 SGHAT, CDR2 FQNNGV.

The V gene is TRBV4-1, the J gene TRBJ2-7; 8 bases line up with TRBD1. CDR1 MGHRA and CDR2 YSYEKL come from the germline V gene. V lost 3 bases, J lost 2 bases, and 6 bases stayed unmatched. The CDR3 has 15 residues. The CDR3 nucleotides read TGCGCCAGCAGCCAGGGGACAGGACCACCCTACGAGCAGTACTTC. Amino acid sequence: CASSQGTGPPYEQYF.

The chain carries TRBV15 and TRBJ1-5, with D unresolved. The germline gives CDR1 LNHNV, CDR2 YYDKDF (reference sequence). The CDR3 totals 12 residues. V lost 5 bases to trimming and J lost 7 bases, with 9 bases between them. The CDR3, as DNA: TGTGCCACCAGCGGCCGGGGACAGCCCCAGCATTTT. Translation gives CATSGRGQPQHF.

Only one count was recorded for this clone. The rearrangement uses TRBV28 and TRBJ1-5, with D unclear. CDR1 and CDR2 from the germline V gene are MDHEN and SYDVKM. The V and J ends lost 6 bases and 5 bases respectively, with 8 bases between them. The CDR3 is made up of 12 amino acids. The CDR3 reads CASSKTYQPQHF. In nucleotides, the CDR3 is TGTGCCAGCAGCAAGACATATCAGCCCCAGCATTTT.

J is TRBJ1-5 and V is TRBV4-3; weak D call: TRBD1 (6 bases). Trimming stripped 4 bases from V and 2 bases from J, with 9 bases between. This CDR3 is built from 14 residues. The germline CDR1 and CDR2 sequences are LGHNA and YSLEER. CDR3 in amino acids: CASSRDIGNQPQHF. The CDR3 DNA follows: TGCGCCAGCAGCCGGGACATTGGCAATCAGCCCCAGCATTTT.

The rearrangement links TRBV7-2 to TRBJ2-1, with 12 bases lining up with TRBD2. This CDR3 spans 15 amino acids. J gave up 5 bases and V 3 bases, and 2 bases lay outside the gene matches. Germline CDR1 reads SGHTA; CDR2 reads FQGNSA. The CDR3 coding sequence is TGTGCCAGCAGCTTGCTAGCGGGGGGGCACAATGAGCAGTTCTTC. Amino acids: CASSLLAGGHNEQFF.